A selection of T cell receptor beta chains follows, all from one sample in a study of CD8+ T cells in alopecia areata. Measured with immunoSEQ multiplex PCR; TCRdb has only the in-frame clones, and not every one. The table records 200,000 to 250,000 clones, more than 45% of them present only once. Sequenced material: CD4+ T cells sorted from blood, taken at week 4, from a patient treated with tofacitinib. These receptors were collected from a human donor with alopecia areata. Each CDR3 is given with its conserved first and last residue. D genes are given only for firm matches. Rows may omit the clone size; those that give it use once, few, many or a size class.

NA | 14 | NA | TRBJ2-3 | TRBV30 | TGTGCCTGGAAGAGGGGAACTAGCACAGATACGCAGTATTTT | CAWKRGTSTDTQYF
many | 15 | NA | TRBJ1-2 | TRBV6-4 | TGTGCCAGCAGTGACCGACTCGGGGACTTGAGCGGCTACACCTTC | CASSDRLGDLSGYTF
few | 13 | TRBD2 | TRBJ2-5 | TRBV7-2 | TGTGCCAGCAGCTTAAGACTAGCGGGGACCCAGTACTTC | CASSLRLAGTQYF
NA | 15 | TRBD1 | TRBJ1-5 | TRBV29-1 | TGCAGCGTTTCCCGAGGACAGGGAAGCAATCAGCCCCAGCATTTT | CSVSRGQGSNQPQHF
once | 14 | TRBD1 | TRBJ1-1 | TRBV29-1 | TGCAGCGTTGAAGGGACAGGGCCGAACACTGAAGCTTTCTTT | CSVEGTGPNTEAFF
NA | 11 | NA | TRBJ2-3 | TRBV29-1 | TGCAGGGTCCTCGAGGGTGATACGCAGTATTTT | CRVLEGDTQYF
NA | 11 | NA | TRBJ2-2 | TRBV2 | TGTGCCAGCGGCTTCACCGGGGAGCTGTTTTTT | CASGFTGELFF
NA | 13 | NA | TRBJ1-2 | TRBV7-2 | TGTGCCAGCAGCTTGGAAGGGGCCGGGGGCTACACCTTC | CASSLEGAGGYTF
once | 17 | NA | TRBJ1-5 | TRBV30 | TGTGCCTGGAGTGTACCTGGGGGAACCCATTACAATCAGCCCCAGCATTTT | CAWSVPGGTHYNQPQHF
NA | 15 | TRBD1 | TRBJ1-6 | TRBV2 | TGTGCCAGCAGCACCGGGACAGGGGTTAATTCACCCCTCCACTTT | CASSTGTGVNSPLHF
few | 12 | NA | TRBJ2-7 | TRBV29-1 | TGCAGCGTTGAAGTGGGTTCCTACGAGCAGTACTTC | CSVEVGSYEQYF
few | 16 | TRBD1 | TRBJ2-7 | TRBV29-1 | TGCGCGACAACAAACCTGCCCGGGACAGGGCCTATCGAGCAGTACTTC | CATTNLPGTGPIEQYF
NA | 14 | NA | TRBJ1-1 | TRBV7-6 | TGTGCCAGCAGCTCGATCAGGGGCCGCACTGAAGCTTTCTTT | CASSSIRGRTEAFF
NA | 11 | NA | TRBJ2-5 | TRBV20-1 | TGCAGTGCCAGCCAGGGAGAGACCCAGTACTTC | CSASQGETQYF
NA | 14 | NA | TRBJ2-2 | TRBV7-2 | TGTGCCAGCAGCTTAGTTGCGAACACCGGGGAGCTGTTTTTT | CASSLVANTGELFF